Each of the 19 T cell receptor beta chains below was sequenced from the same sample in a study of blood T cell repertoires in COVID-19. Profiling relied on immunoSEQ multiplex PCR, and the TCRdb table lists in-frame clones only, not all of them. Among 200,000 to 250,000 clones listed, about 86% were seen once. Sequenced material: peripheral blood. Source of these receptors: a woman aged 55-70 years with acute or convalescent COVID-19.

V gene TRBV28 combines with J gene TRBJ1-1; 7 bases agree with TRBD1. CDR3 length: 15 amino acids. CDR1 is MDHEN and CDR2 is SYDVKM in the germline V gene. Losses at the gene ends were 1 base for V and 1 base for J; bases not matched to a gene: 3. The DNA of the CDR3 is TGTGCCAGCAGTTTATTCAGACAGGGGAACACTGAAGCTTTCTTT. Protein sequence: CASSLFRQGNTEAFF.

V usage is TRBV27 and J usage is TRBJ2-2; 7 positions match TRBD2. The CDR3 covers 14 residues. V lost 8 bases, J lost 0 bases, and 3 bases stayed unmatched. CDR1 MNHEY and CDR2 SMNVEV come from the germline V gene (reference sequence). CDR3 sequence reads: CASAGGTNTGELFF. CDR3 DNA: TGTGCCAGCGCCGGGGGGACGAACACCGGGGAGCTGTTTTTT.

The chain recombines TRBV4-2 with TRBJ1-1, with 9 bases matching TRBD1. Trimming cost V 3 bases and J 10 bases; bases outside gene matches: 9. This CDR3 comprises 14 residues. The germline gives CDR1 LGHNA, CDR2 YNFKEQ. The CDR3 sequence is CASSQSWDRVPAFF. The CDR3 nucleotides are TGTGCCAGCAGCCAGAGCTGGGACAGGGTTCCAGCTTTCTTT.

V usage is TRBV9 and J usage is TRBJ1-1; TRBD1 aligns across 12 bases. Losses at the gene ends were 4 bases for V and 6 bases for J; bases not matched to a gene: 10. The CDR3 has 16 amino acids. Looked up from germline, CDR1 is SGDLS and CDR2 is YYNGEE. The CDR3 region is CASSPGTGGGLAEAFF. In DNA, the CDR3 is TGTGCCAGCAGCCCAGGGACAGGGGGCGGTCTGGCTGAAGCTTTCTTT.

Worth noting for this clone: Other DNA variants within this sample encode the same CDR3. The chain combines TRBV4-1 with TRBJ1-5; D possibly corresponds to TRBD1 (6 bases). The CDR3 has 15 residues. Germline lookup yields CDR1 MGHRA and CDR2 YSYEKL. Trimming pared 0 bases from V and 4 bases from J, leaving 10 bases between. The CDR3: CASSQDRRGNQPQHF. The DNA for the CDR3 is TGCGCCAGCAGCCAAGATCGCAGGGGAAATCAGCCCCAGCATTTT.

This clone was observed a single time. The rearrangement joins TRBV6-5 to TRBJ2-7; weak D call: TRBD2 (5 bases). The CDR3 extends over 14 amino acids. V shed 6 bases and J shed 0 bases, with 12 bases lying between them. The V gene's germline CDR1 is MNHEY and CDR2 SVGAGI. CDR3 in amino acids: CASRRREHSYEQYF. The CDR3 nucleotides read TGTGCCAGCAGGCGCCGGGAACACTCCTACGAGCAGTACTTC.

This chain connects TRBV12-3 or TRBV12-4 to TRBJ1-5; D unresolved. V was shortened by 3 bases and J by 5 bases, with 8 bases between the two germline ends. The CDR3 consists of 13 residues. The DNA for the CDR3 is TGTGCCAGCAGTTTCAGCGTGCATCAGCCCCAGCATTTT. Translation: CASSFSVHQPQHF.

The chain is built from TRBV6-2 or TRBV6-3 and TRBJ1-1; TRBD1 aligns across 7 bases. CDR1 and CDR2 (germline): MNHEY, SVGEGT. After removal of 2 bases from V and 4 bases from J, the junction contained 1 base not matched to a gene. CDR3 length: 13 amino acids. The CDR3 nucleotides read TGTGCCAGCAGTTACGACAGGGCCACTGAAGCTTTCTTT. This sequence encodes CASSYDRATEAFF.

This clone was seen only a few times. V and J are TRBV6-6 and TRBJ1-2, with no clear D. Germline lookup yields CDR1 MNHNY and CDR2 SVGAGI (reference sequence). The CDR3 is 14 residues long. V shed 6 bases and J shed 2 bases, with 13 bases lying between them. CDR3 sequence: CASSYPQQNYGYTF. The CDR3, as DNA: TGTGCCAGCAGCTACCCACAGCAGAACTATGGCTACACCTTC.

This chain uses TRBV30 with TRBJ1-2, with unresolved D. Looked up from germline, CDR1 is GTSNPN and CDR2 is SVGIG (reference sequence). CDR3 length: 14 amino acids. With 0 bases removed from V and 2 bases from J, the gap between germline ends came to 10 bases. For the CDR3, the DNA is TGTGCCTGGAGTGTACTGGCGGGGAACTATGGCTACACCTTC. Its translation is CAWSVLAGNYGYTF.

The chain links TRBV5-1 to TRBJ1-2; TRBD1 matches 8 bases. After removal of 0 bases from V and 3 bases from J, the junction contained 4 bases not matched to a gene. The CDR3 spans 15 residues. Germline-derived CDR1 and CDR2 are SGHRS and YFSETQ. The CDR3, as DNA: TGCGCCAGCAGCTTGGTGGGACAGGCGCACTATGGCTACACCTTC. Encoded protein: CASSLVGQAHYGYTF.

The chain recombines TRBV7-6 with TRBJ2-7, with 8 bases fitting TRBD1. With 0 bases clipped from V and 5 bases from J, the junction kept 6 bases outside the gene matches. The germline V gene encodes CDR1 SGHVS and CDR2 FNYEAQ. The CDR3 is made up of 15 amino acids. This chain's CDR3 is CASSLALARGHEQYF. The CDR3 nucleotides read TGTGCCAGCAGCTTAGCGCTAGCCAGGGGGCACGAGCAGTACTTC.

The chain couples TRBV6-5 to TRBJ2-2; D is uncertain. This CDR3 spans 16 amino acids. V was clipped by 0 bases and J by 1 base, with 9 bases between them. Germline V CDR1 and CDR2: MNHEY, SVGAGI. In DNA, the CDR3 is TGTGCCAGCAGTTACTCTGGCCCGGGGAACACCGGGGAGCTGTTTTTT. Protein product: CASSYSGPGNTGELFF.

CDR3 loop: CASSQDQGRANTEAFF. CDR3 in DNA: TGCGCCAGCAGCCAAGATCAGGGGAGGGCTAACACTGAAGCTTTCTTT. The rearrangement joins TRBV4-1 to TRBJ1-1; perhaps TRBD1 as D (6 bases). Trimming cost V 0 bases and J 2 bases, with 13 bases left between them. The CDR3 is made up of 16 amino acids. Germline CDR1 MGHRA, CDR2 YSYEKL.

The chain combines TRBV6-4 with TRBJ2-2; 7 bases map to TRBD2. CDR3 size: 15 residues. Germline CDR1 and CDR2: MRHNA and SNTAGT. V was clipped by 3 bases and J by 3 bases; unmatched bases: 4. Written as DNA, the CDR3 is TGTGCCAGCAGTGATGTTGGGGGGGACACCGGGGAGCTGTTTTTT. Translating gives CASSDVGGDTGELFF.

The V and J genes are TRBV2 and TRBJ1-1; D not resolved. Germline loops: CDR1 SNHLY, CDR2 FYNNEI. V was clipped by 10 bases and J by 0 bases, with 9 bases between them. The CDR3 has 12 residues. This CDR3 reads CAIRRVNTEAFF. The CDR3 coding sequence is TGTGCCATCCGTAGAGTGAACACTGAAGCTTTCTTT.

The J gene is TRBJ2-3, the V gene TRBV4-1; TRBD2 agrees at 7 bases. The length of the CDR3 is 16 residues. CDR1 MGHRA and CDR2 YSYEKL come from the germline V gene. With 0 bases clipped from V and 1 base from J, the junction kept 4 bases outside the gene matches. The CDR3 bases are TGCGCCAGCAGCCAAGATAAGGCGGGGGGCACAGATACGCAGTATTTT. Its protein is CASSQDKAGGTDTQYF.

The rearrangement uses TRBV19 and TRBJ2-1; 9 positions agree with TRBD2. Germline assignment: CDR1 LNHDA and CDR2 SQIVND (reference sequence). Trimming removed 7 bases from V and 4 bases from J; junction bases left unmatched: 8. This CDR3 comprises 15 residues. CDR3 nucleotides: TGTGCCAGTATGACCCTAGCGGGGATTTACAATGAGCAGTTCTTC. Amino acid sequence: CASMTLAGIYNEQFF.

CDR3 coding DNA: TGTGCCAGTACCCCAGACAGGGGGCGAACTGAAGCTTTCTTT. Amino acid sequence: CASTPDRGRTEAFF. This rearrangement joins TRBV19 to TRBJ1-1, with TRBD1 identical over 10 bases. The length of the CDR3 is 14 residues. CDR1 LNHDA and CDR2 SQIVND come from the germline V gene (reference sequence). The trim removed 7 bases at V and 5 bases at J, leaving 7 bases unmatched.